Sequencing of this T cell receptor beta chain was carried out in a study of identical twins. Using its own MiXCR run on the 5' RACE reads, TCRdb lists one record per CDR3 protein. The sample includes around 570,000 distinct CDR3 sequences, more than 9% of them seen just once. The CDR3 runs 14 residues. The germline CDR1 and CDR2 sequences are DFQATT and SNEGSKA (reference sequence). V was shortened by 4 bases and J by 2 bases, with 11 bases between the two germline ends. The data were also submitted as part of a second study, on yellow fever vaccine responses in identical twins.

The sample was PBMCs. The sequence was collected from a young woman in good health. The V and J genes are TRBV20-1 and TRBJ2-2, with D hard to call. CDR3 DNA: TGCAGTGCTATTACCGGAGTAAACACCGGGGAGCTGTTTTTT. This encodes CSAITGVNTGELFF.